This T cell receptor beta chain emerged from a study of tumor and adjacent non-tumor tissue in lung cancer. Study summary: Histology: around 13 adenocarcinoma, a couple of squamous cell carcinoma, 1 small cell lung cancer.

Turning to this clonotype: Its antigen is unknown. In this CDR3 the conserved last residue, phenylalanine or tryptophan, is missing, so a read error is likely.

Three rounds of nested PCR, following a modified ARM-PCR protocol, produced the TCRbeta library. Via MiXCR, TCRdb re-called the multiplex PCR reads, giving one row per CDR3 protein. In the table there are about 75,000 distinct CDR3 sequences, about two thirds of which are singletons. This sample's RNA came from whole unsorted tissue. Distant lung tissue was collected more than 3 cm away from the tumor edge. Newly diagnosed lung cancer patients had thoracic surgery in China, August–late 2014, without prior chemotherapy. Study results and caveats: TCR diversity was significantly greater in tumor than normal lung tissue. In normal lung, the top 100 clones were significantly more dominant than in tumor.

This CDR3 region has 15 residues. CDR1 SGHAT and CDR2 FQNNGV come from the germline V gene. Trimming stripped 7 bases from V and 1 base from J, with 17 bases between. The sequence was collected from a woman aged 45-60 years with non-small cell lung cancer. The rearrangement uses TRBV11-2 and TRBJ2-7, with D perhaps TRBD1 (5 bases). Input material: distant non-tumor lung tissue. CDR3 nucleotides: TGTGCCAGCAACCCTTGGGCTAGGGGTTCCTACGAGCAGTACTCC. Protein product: CASNPWARGSYEQYS.